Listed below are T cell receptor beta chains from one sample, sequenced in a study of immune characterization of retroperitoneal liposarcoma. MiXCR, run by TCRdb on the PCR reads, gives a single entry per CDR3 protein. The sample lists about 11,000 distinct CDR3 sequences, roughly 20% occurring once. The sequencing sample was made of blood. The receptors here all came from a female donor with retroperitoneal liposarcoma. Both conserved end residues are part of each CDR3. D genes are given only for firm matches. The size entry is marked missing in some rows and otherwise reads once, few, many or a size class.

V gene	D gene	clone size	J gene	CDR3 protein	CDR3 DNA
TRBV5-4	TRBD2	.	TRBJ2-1	CASSLTSADNEQFF	TGTGCCAGCAGCTTAACTAGCGCGGACAATGAGCAGTTCTTC
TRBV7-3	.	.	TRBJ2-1	CASSPNLGDEQFF	TGTGCCAGCAGTCCCAATTTAGGGGATGAGCAGTTCTTC
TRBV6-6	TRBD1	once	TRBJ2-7	CASSFGQGAEEQYF	TGTGCCAGCAGCTTCGGGCAGGGGGCGGAGGAGCAGTACTTC
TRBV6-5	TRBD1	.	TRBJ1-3	CASSSPGTGENTIYF	TGTGCCAGCAGTTCCCCTGGGACAGGGGAAAACACCATATATTTT
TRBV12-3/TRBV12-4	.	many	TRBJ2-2	CASSLGAGTGELFF	TGTGCCAGCAGTTTAGGGGCAGGAACCGGGGAGCTGTTTTTT
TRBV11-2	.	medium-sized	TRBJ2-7	CASSSDWNPSYEQYF	TGTGCCAGCAGCTCTGACTGGAACCCCTCCTACGAGCAGTACTTC
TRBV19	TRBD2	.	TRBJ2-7	CASSIGGLAGVYEQYF	TGTGCCAGTAGTATAGGTGGGCTAGCGGGAGTCTACGAGCAGTACTTC
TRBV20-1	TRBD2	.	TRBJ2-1	CSADRLAANEQFF	TGCAGTGCGGACAGACTAGCGGCCAATGAGCAGTTCTTC
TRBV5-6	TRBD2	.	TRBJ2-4	CASSPTGTSGRYNEQYF	TGTGCCAGCAGCCCCACCGGGACTAGCGGGAGGTACAATGAGCAGTACTTC
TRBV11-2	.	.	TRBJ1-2	CASSSIGGGRGGYTF	TGTGCCAGCAGCTCAATTGGGGGGGGGCGCGGGGGCTACACCTTC
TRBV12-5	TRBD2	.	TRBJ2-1	CASGLVLIPGLAGVGAYNEQFF	TGTGCTAGTGGTTTGGTTCTGATACCGGGACTAGCGGGAGTGGGGGCCTACAATGAGCAGTTCTTC
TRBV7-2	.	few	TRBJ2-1	CASSGRKGETQFF	TGTGCCAGCAGCGGACGGAAGGGGGAGACCCAGTTCTTC
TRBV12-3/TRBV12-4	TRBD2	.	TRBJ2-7	CASKYSSGAYEQYF	TGTGCCAGCAAATACTCTAGCGGGGCCTACGAGCAGTACTTC
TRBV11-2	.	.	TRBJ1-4	CASSLVLGSTTNEKLFF	TGTGCCAGCAGCTTAGTGTTGGGGAGCACAACTAATGAAAAACTGTTTTTT
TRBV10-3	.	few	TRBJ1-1	CAISESMAAEAFF	TGTGCCATCAGTGAGTCGATGGCAGCTGAAGCTTTCTTT
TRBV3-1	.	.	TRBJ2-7	CASSQNNRYEQYF	TGTGCCAGCAGCCAAAACAACCGCTACGAGCAGTACTTC
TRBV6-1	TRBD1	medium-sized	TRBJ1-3	CASSLRTGSYSGNTIYF	TGTGCCAGCAGCCTTCGGACAGGGTCTTACTCTGGAAACACCATATATTTT
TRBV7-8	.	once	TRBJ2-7	CASSPHASYEQYF	TGTGCCAGCAGCCCTCACGCGAGCTACGAGCAGTACTTC
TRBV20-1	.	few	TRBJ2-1	CSANEIRKGQSSYNEQFF	TGCAGTGCTAACGAGATACGAAAGGGGCAGAGCTCCTACAATGAGCAGTTCTTC
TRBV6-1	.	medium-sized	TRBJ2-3	CASSIDRTDTQYF	TGTGCCAGCAGTATTGACAGGACAGATACGCAGTATTTT